The T cell receptor (beta chain) described here comes from a study of cytomegalovirus exposure and HLA in healthy donors. Whole-study results and caveats: A previous analysis found most TCR beta V segments productive roughly 90% or roughly 30% of the time.

This clone was picked up a small number of times. Its antigen is unidentified. This CDR3 is 15 amino acids long. Looked up from germline, CDR1 is SGHNT and CDR2 is YYREEE (reference sequence). Trimming cost V 4 bases and J 1 base; bases outside gene matches: 6. PCR amplification relied on 60 Vbeta primers (plus 13 Jbeta primers). Some clones are missing from TCRdb's copy, which holds only in-frame ones; the method was immunoSEQ multiplex PCR. The data hold more than 110,000 clones, with approximately 73% observed a single time. This rearrangement joins TRBV5-4 to TRBJ2-5; 8 nucleotides agree with TRBD1. Sequencing input: PBMCs. The TCR originated in a woman aged 40 to 50 in good health and CMV-seronegative. The CDR3 loop reads CASSPRTGPQETQYF. CDR3 DNA: TGTGCCAGCAGCCCCCGGACAGGGCCCCAAGAGACCCAGTACTTC.